This TCR beta chain comes out of a study of PD-L1 blockade in urothelial cancer (dated by TCRdb to about 2017). Concerning the study at large: All patients started therapy around 2014 and received atezolizumab 1,200 mg intravenously every 3 weeks. Blood samples gave median yields of about 150,000 T cells and 82,636 unique TCRs, along with a median clonality of approximately 0.084. Patients had an ECOG performance status of 0 or 1 and had received between 0 and 3 prior chemotherapy regimens. Nine patients achieved durable clinical benefit and about 19 did not. An exploratory multi-omic analysis was conducted of the somatic, immune and clinical correlates of response to PD-L1 blockade with atezolizumab in urothelial cancer. Durable clinical benefit meant progression-free survival longer than 6 months, and TCR features were also tested against progression-free and overall survival. Pretreatment blood TCR-seq was available for 30 or so patients, at least one posttreatment blood collection was obtained for roughly 24 patients, and tumor TCR-seq was available for roughly 24 patients. TCR sequencing covered pretreatment tumor samples and matched, serially collected peripheral blood taken before and after atezolizumab treatment. In the same patients, whole exome sequencing and RNA sequencing of pretreatment tumors were performed in addition to TCR sequencing. About 85% of the roughly 29 patients were identified as males with urothelial cancer of bladder origin, and a prior smoking history was reported by 18 of 29 patients. Blood samples were analyzed at 3 weeks after treatment start (second dose) and at 6 weeks after treatment start. Here is what the overall study found, with its caveats: Patients with durable benefit showed greater expansion of tumor-associated TCR clones in peripheral blood 3 weeks after starting treatment (n of about 21, p = 0.022). Because of the small sample size (n ≈ 30) and the many exploratory analyses performed, the results are intended to be regarded as hypothesis-generating. Improved progression-free and overall survival was found to be associated with pretreatment peripheral blood TCR clonality below the median.

Reading the label with the study, this specimen's time point is: pretreatment peripheral blood. The cohort included 25 to 35 patients with locally advanced or metastatic urothelial carcinoma who were treated at Memorial Sloan Kettering on a trial protocol. Peripheral blood mononuclear cells were collected from each patient pretreatment and during treatment, giving between 1 and 8 total time points per patient. The Qiagen DNeasy Blood extraction kit was used to purify genomic DNA from total PBMCs and tumor samples. PBMCs were collected pretreatment and during treatment, and were isolated and stored as previously described. The CDR3, cysteine through phenylalanine, is 12 amino acids long. Of all the DNA, just the CDR3 is kept, 36 bases in frame from base 1. V loses 11 bases of germline sequence and J loses 3 bases, and the interval between the two ends is 14 bases. From the germline V gene, CDR1 is SNHLY and CDR2 is FYNNEI.

To estimate absolute template abundance from read counts, synthetic TCR analog templates were spiked into each PCR. The immunoSEQ assay was used to amplify TCRbeta CDR3 regions from genomic DNA with bias-controlled V and J gene primers. Sequencing of rearranged TCRbeta segments was performed at approximately 20X coverage. The source study handled its data this way. Clustering was used to correct sequencing errors, and CDR3s were annotated against IMGT so that V, D and J genes could be assigned. Downstream analyses used only productive TCRbeta rearrangements and left out out-of-frame or stop-codon sequences. Clonality was calculated as one minus the Shannon entropy normalized by the log of the number of unique productive sequences. Clones differing between time points or between blood and tumor were identified using Fisher's exact test with Benjamini-Hochberg correction, with an adjusted p below 0.01 applied as the threshold. Here the immuneACCESS table is served through TCRdb, limited to in-frame sequences with V and J called. Missing clones are a known gap in these copies; in checked studies unresolved V genes cover under half, and the rest lacks a known reason. Clonal size and the V and J genes are those of that table, whereas D and trimming came from the DNA. Within this sample are fewer than 80,000 clones, with 80% to 85% of them counted one time only. The top ten constitute 3.2% of the sample.

Comments on this clone: Its recognized antigen is unknown. Base qualities are not at hand, and no much larger clone is one base apart.

The rearrangement joined TRBV2 to TRBJ2-7, and TRBD2 may be the D gene, going by 5 matching bases. The clonotype comes from a man aged 65 to 85 with urothelial cancer. Specimen: PBMCs, collected around atezolizumab (anti-PD-L1) treatment. This receptor has the CDR3 CASRDYHYEQYF. Here is the DNA: TGTGCCTCCCGGGATTACCACTACGAGCAGTACTTC.